Below, 28 T cell receptor beta chains from the same sample are listed, as sequenced in a study of cytomegalovirus exposure and HLA in healthy donors. Primers included in the PCR were 60 Vbeta and 13 Jbeta primers. TCRdb keeps only in-frame clones here, not all; method: immunoSEQ multiplex PCR. The profile shows under 150,000 clones, about four fifths of them singletons. The specimen was PBMCs. Receptors originate from a man aged 40-50 years in good health and CMV-seropositive.

The chain carries TRBV6-1 and TRBJ2-7; 12 bases are shared with TRBD1. There are 17 residues in the CDR3. V shed 1 base, J shed 5 bases, and the junction held 9 bases outside the gene matches. Germline V gene sequence: CDR1 MNHNS, CDR2 SASEGT. The CDR3 reads CASSEVGLGTGGDEQYF. The CDR3 nucleotides read TGTGCCAGCAGTGAAGTGGGGTTGGGGACAGGGGGCGACGAGCAGTACTTC.

This clone has only one observation. This chain uses TRBV27 with TRBJ1-6; D call uncertain. The CDR3 extends over 15 amino acids. Germline assignment: CDR1 MNHEY and CDR2 SMNVEV (reference sequence). V lost 5 bases to trimming and J lost 3 bases, with 11 bases between them. In DNA form, the CDR3 reads TGTGCCAGCAGTCCCCCCCCTAACTATAATTCACCCCTCCACTTT. As protein: CASSPPPNYNSPLHF.

The chain couples TRBV19 to TRBJ2-5, with a tentative D call TRBD2 (7 bases). This CDR3 has 15 residues. Trimming removed 5 bases at V and 4 bases at J, with 17 bases between. Germline V gene lookup returns CDR1 LNHDA and CDR2 SQIVND (reference sequence). This CDR3 is CASSSEGGRGETQYF. The CDR3 DNA reads as TGTGCCAGTAGTTCGGAGGGGGGGCGGGGAGAGACCCAGTACTTC. Supplemented by reference TRBV19 and TRBJ2-5, the full variable domain reads DGGITQSPKYLFRKEGQNVTLSCEQNLNHDAMYWYRQDPGQGLRLIYYSQIVNDFQKGDIAEGYSVSREKKESFPLTVTSAQKNPTAFYLCASSSEGGRGETQYFGPGTRLLVL.

This sequence joins TRBV9 and TRBJ2-1, with D possibly TRBD1 on 6 matching bases. The CDR3 spans 16 residues. Between the trimmed V and J ends, which lost 0 bases and 7 bases, there was a span of 17 bases. The germline V gene encodes CDR1 SGDLS and CDR2 YYNGEE. The CDR3 is CASSVEGLYQGNEQFF. Here the CDR3 DNA reads TGTGCCAGCAGCGTAGAAGGCCTTTACCAGGGGAATGAGCAGTTCTTC.

V gene TRBV12-5 combines with J gene TRBJ2-2, with a possible D match to TRBD2 (6 bases). Between the trimmed V and J ends, which lost 7 bases and 4 bases, there was a span of 10 bases. This CDR3 is built from 13 residues. The germline V gene has CDR1 LGHNT and CDR2 FRNRAP. The CDR3 is CASVGGLTGELFF. The CDR3 DNA reads as TGTGCTAGTGTGGGGGGACTCACCGGGGAGCTGTTTTTT.

The V call is TRBV7-3, the J call TRBJ2-2; TRBD1 aligns across 10 bases. This CDR3 contains 14 residues. Germline CDR1 and CDR2: SGHTA and FQGTGA. Germline trimming cut 8 bases from V and 5 bases from J; bases unmatched to any gene: 5. CDR3 coding DNA: TGTGCCAGCTCCAGGACAGGGGGGACCGGGGAGCTGTTTTTT. Translation: CASSRTGGTGELFF. The whole variable domain, remainder taken from reference TRBV7-3 and TRBJ2-2, is GAGVSQTPSNKVTEKGKYVELRCDPISGHTALYWYRQSLGQGPEFLIYFQGTGAADDSGLPNDRFFAVRPEGSVSTLKIQRTERGDSAVYLCASSRTGGTGELFFGEGSRLTVL.

V usage is TRBV7-8 and J usage is TRBJ1-6, with D perhaps TRBD1 (6 bases). This CDR3 is 16 amino acids long. Germline CDR1 and CDR2: SGHVS and FQNEAQ. Trimming pared 5 bases from V and 4 bases from J, leaving 15 bases between. The CDR3 nucleotides are TGTGCCAGCAGCCCTACATCGGACAGTTATAATTCACCCCTCCACTTT. Amino acid sequence: CASSPTSDSYNSPLHF.

Comments on this clone: At one end the junction does not follow the germline gene, possibly because of a read error. This chain connects TRBV10-2 to TRBJ1-2; D uncertain. The germline V gene has CDR1 WSHSY and CDR2 SAAADI. The CDR3 length is 13 residues. The CDR3 is CASGEAKNYGYTF. CDR3 nucleotides: TGCGCCAGCGGTGAGGCGAAGAACTATGGCTACACCTTC.

V and J are TRBV11-1 and TRBJ2-4; 7 nucleotides line up with TRBD2. This CDR3 is built from 14 residues. The junction had 1 base not matched to a gene; V was cut back by 3 bases and J by 2 bases. Germline CDR1 SGHAT, CDR2 FQDESV (reference sequence). CDR3 bases: TGTGCCAGCAGCTTCGGGGGGACCAAAAACATTCAGTACTTC. Protein sequence: CASSFGGTKNIQYF.

CDR3 sequence (DNA): TGTGCCAGCAGCGTAGGATCCTCGGGGAGAGAGAACACTGAAGCTTTCTTT. This codes for CASSVGSSGRENTEAFF. The chain links TRBV9 to TRBJ1-1; D uncertain. Trimming stripped 0 bases from V and 1 base from J, with 16 bases between. In germline, CDR1 is SGDLS, CDR2 YYNGEE. The CDR3 runs 17 residues.

The V call is TRBV18, the J call TRBJ2-7, with D possibly TRBD1 on 6 matching bases. CDR3 length: 13 amino acids. Trimming pared 5 bases from V and 3 bases from J, leaving 11 bases between. Germline CDR1 and CDR2: KGHSH and LQKENI. The CDR3 reads CASSTLQGYEQYF. CDR3 DNA: TGTGCCAGCTCAACCCTACAGGGCTACGAGCAGTACTTC.

The chain links TRBV6-1 to TRBJ1-5, with D maybe TRBD1 (6 bases). Germline V gives CDR1 MNHNS, CDR2 SASEGT. V was clipped by 4 bases and J by 1 base, with 14 bases between them. This CDR3 region has 16 residues. CDR3 residues: CASSGAGGGSNQPQHF. CDR3 DNA: TGTGCCAGCAGTGGGGCGGGGGGCGGGAGCAATCAGCCCCAGCATTTT.

This chain connects TRBV5-1 to TRBJ2-3; the D is unclear. The CDR3 spans 10 residues. V lost 4 bases and J lost 9, with 6 bases in between. Germline CDR1 reads SGHRS; CDR2 reads YFSETQ. The CDR3 protein is CASSGLTQYF. The CDR3 nucleotides read TGCGCCAGCAGCGGTCTAACGCAGTATTTT. Supplemented by reference TRBV5-1 and TRBJ2-3, the full variable domain reads KAGVTQTPRYLIKTRGQQVTLSCSPISGHRSVSWYQQTPGQGLQFLFEYFSETQRNKGNFPGRFSGRQFSNSRSEMNVSTLELGDSALYLCASSGLTQYFGPGTRLTVL.

This chain connects TRBV4-3 to TRBJ1-1; 9 positions match TRBD1. The CDR3 is made up of 16 amino acids. The germline V gene has CDR1 LGHNA and CDR2 YSLEER. The V and J ends lost 4 bases and 7 bases, in that order; junction bases with no gene match: 13. Here the CDR3 reads CASSPGQGMSFGEAFF. DNA of the CDR3: TGCGCCAGCAGCCCCGGACAGGGGATGAGTTTTGGTGAAGCTTTCTTT.

The chain links TRBV30 to TRBJ2-1; TRBD2 agrees at 8 bases. Germline-derived CDR1 and CDR2 are GTSNPN and SVGIG (reference sequence). The CDR3 runs to 12 residues. J was trimmed by 10 bases and V by 5 bases; bases with no gene match: 7. The CDR3: CAWRAGAAEQFF. Here the CDR3 DNA reads TGTGCCTGGCGAGCGGGAGCGGCAGAGCAGTTCTTC. Full variable domain (missing parts from reference TRBV30 and TRBJ2-1): SQTIHQWPATLVQPVGSPLSLECTVEGTSNPNLYWYRQAAGRGLQLLFYSVGIGQISSEVPQNLSASRPQDRQFILSSKKLLLSDSGFYLCAWRAGAAEQFFGPGTRLTVL.

The chain uses TRBV7-9 and TRBJ1-2; TRBD1 matches at 9 bases. The ends lost 3 bases at V and 3 bases at J; junction bases unmatched: 5. CDR1 and CDR2 from the germline V gene are SEHNR and FQNEAQ (reference sequence). The CDR3 loop spans 15 amino acids. The CDR3 spells CASSLGQGIDYGYTF. For the CDR3, the DNA is TGTGCCAGCAGCTTGGGACAGGGAATTGACTATGGCTACACCTTC.

The CDR3 loop reads CTSSQDIQLNEKLFF. Written as DNA, the CDR3 is TGCACCAGCAGCCAAGATATACAGCTAAATGAAAAACTGTTTTTT. The rearrangement joins TRBV1 to TRBJ1-4; the D segment call TRBD1 is taken from the table without a DNA check. TRBV1 is designated a pseudogene. CDR3 size: 15 residues.

The chain joins TRBV5-6 to TRBJ1-4, with D uncertain. This CDR3 is built from 15 residues. Trimming stripped 0 bases from V and 2 bases from J, with 8 bases between. Germline values: CDR1 SGHDT, CDR2 YYEEEE. The CDR3 bases are TGTGCCAGCAGCTTGGGTCCGGTCACTAATGAAAAACTGTTTTTT. It encodes CASSLGPVTNEKLFF. The full variable domain, rest sourced from reference TRBV5-6 and TRBJ1-4, is DAGVTQSPTHLIKTRGQQVTLRCSPKSGHDTVSWYQQALGQGPQFIFQYYEEEERQRGNFPDRFSGHQFPNYSSELNVNALLLGDSALYLCASSLGPVTNEKLFFGSGTQLSVL.

The chain is built from TRBV6-1 and TRBJ2-5, with TRBD2 matching over 14 bases. Germline V gene data show CDR1 as MNHNS and CDR2 as SASEGT. The CDR3 sequence is 15 residues long. After removal of 6 bases from V and 2 bases from J, the junction contained 2 bases not matched to a gene. The CDR3 DNA reads as TGTGCCAGCAGCGGGACTAGCGGGAGACAAGAGACCCAGTACTTC. Its translation: CASSGTSGRQETQYF.

V usage is TRBV19 and J usage is TRBJ2-3; 12 nucleotides align to TRBD2. J gave up 2 bases and V 4 bases, and 4 bases lay outside the gene matches. CDR1 and CDR2 (germline): LNHDA, SQIVND (reference sequence). CDR3 length: 16 residues. The CDR3 DNA reads TGTGCCAGTAGTAGAACTAGCGGGGGGTCCACAGATACGCAGTATTTT. As protein: CASSRTSGGSTDTQYF.

This clone was counted once. The V call is TRBV30, the J call TRBJ2-5, with 12 bases identical to TRBD2. The CDR3 contains 14 residues. The germline V gene encodes CDR1 GTSNPN and CDR2 SVGIG (reference sequence). V gave up 7 bases and J gave up 8 bases; unmatched junction bases: 11. The CDR3 here is CASESLAGGLTQYF. The CDR3 DNA sequence: TGTGCCTCCGAGTCACTAGCGGGAGGACTTACCCAGTACTTC.

The rearrangement joins TRBV5-1 to TRBJ2-2, with a tentative D call TRBD1 (6 bases). The CDR3 spans 13 residues. The germline V gene has CDR1 SGHRS and CDR2 YFSETQ. V lost 10 bases and J 6 bases, leaving 16 bases between the germline ends. The DNA for the CDR3 is TGCGCCTGCCGAGGGGGTACGGCCGGGGAGCTGTTTTTT. Its protein product is CACRGGTAGELFF. The complete variable domain, with remaining parts taken from reference TRBV5-1 and TRBJ2-2, reads KAGVTQTPRYLIKTRGQQVTLSCSPISGHRSVSWYQQTPGQGLQFLFEYFSETQRNKGNFPGRFSGRQFSNSRSEMNVSTLELGDSALYLCACRGGTAGELFFGEGSRLTVL.

This chain links TRBV4-3 with TRBJ2-5, with 8 bases aligning to TRBD1. The J call may not be correct, given that the DNA end is closer to TRBJ2-7. CDR3 length: 14 residues. Germline V CDR1 and CDR2: LGHNA, YSLEER. The CDR3 spells CASSSRTGTYEQYF. The CDR3 DNA sequence: TGCGCCAGCTCGAGCCGGACAGGGACCTACGAGCAGTACTTC.

The chain uses TRBV7-9 and TRBJ2-5, with 7 bases lining up with TRBD2. V gave up 4 bases and J gave up 5 bases; unmatched junction bases: 19. The CDR3 runs 18 residues. The V gene's germline CDR1 is SEHNR and CDR2 FQNEAQ (reference sequence). The CDR3 reads CASSSLGAGAVDRETQYF. The CDR3 DNA is TGTGCCAGCAGCTCCCTAGGGGCGGGAGCGGTAGATCGGGAGACCCAGTACTTC.

V usage is TRBV9 and J usage is TRBJ1-3; 7 bases match TRBD1. The V gene end was trimmed by 0 bases and the J gene end by 3 bases; junction bases not matched to a gene: 9. Germline loops: CDR1 SGDLS, CDR2 YYNGEE. The CDR3 extends over 17 amino acids. The CDR3 is CASSVAREGADGNTIYF. The CDR3, as DNA: TGTGCCAGCAGCGTAGCTCGGGAGGGGGCAGATGGAAACACCATATATTTT.

The chain employs TRBV27 and TRBJ1-1; TRBD1 is a possible D gene (6 bases). Trimming left V 3 bases short and J 3 bases short, with 14 bases between. From germline, CDR1 is MNHEY and CDR2 SMNVEV (reference sequence). This CDR3 region has 15 residues. The CDR3 DNA is TGTGCCAGCAGTTTTTTTGGGAGGGGGGACACTGAAGCTTTCTTT. Translation: CASSFFGRGDTEAFF.

V and J are TRBV4-1 and TRBJ2-1; tentatively, D is TRBD2 (6 bases). Trimming left V 1 base short and J 8 bases short, with 15 bases between. The CDR3 totals 15 residues. CDR1 and CDR2 (germline): MGHRA, YSYEKL. The CDR3 sequence: CASSQVGAGGDEQFF. The CDR3 DNA follows: TGCGCCAGCAGCCAAGTTGGGGCAGGCGGGGATGAGCAGTTCTTC.

The chain employs TRBV27 and TRBJ2-6, with D possibly TRBD2 on 5 matching bases. Germline CDR1 and CDR2: MNHEY and SMNVEV (reference sequence). V was pared by 6 bases and J by 2 bases, with 11 bases between. The CDR3 extends over 15 amino acids. The CDR3 DNA reads as TGTGCCAGCAGACTGAGGGTCGCTGGGGCCAACGTCCTGACTTTC. Translation: CASRLRVAGANVLTF.